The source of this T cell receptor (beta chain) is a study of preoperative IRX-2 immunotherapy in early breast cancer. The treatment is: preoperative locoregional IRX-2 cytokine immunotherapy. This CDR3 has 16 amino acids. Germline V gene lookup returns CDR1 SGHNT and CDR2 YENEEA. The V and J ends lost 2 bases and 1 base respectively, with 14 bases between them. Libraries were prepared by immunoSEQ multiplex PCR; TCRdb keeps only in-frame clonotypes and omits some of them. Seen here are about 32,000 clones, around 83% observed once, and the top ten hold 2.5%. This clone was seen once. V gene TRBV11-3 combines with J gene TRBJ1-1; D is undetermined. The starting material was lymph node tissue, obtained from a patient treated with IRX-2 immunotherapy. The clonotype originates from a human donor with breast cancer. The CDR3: CASSLYPPGRNTEAFF. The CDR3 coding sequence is TGTGCCAGCAGCTTATATCCGCCGGGCAGGAACACTGAAGCTTTCTTT.